One and the same sample provided the 10 T cell receptor beta chains below, sequenced in a study of blood T cell repertoires in COVID-19. TCRdb's copy holds only in-frame clones and misses some; the assay was immunoSEQ multiplex PCR. The repertoire holds about 410,000 clones, with 70% to 90% as singletons. The sample taken for sequencing was peripheral blood. The receptors shown here come from a woman in her thirties or forties with COVID-19, enrolled during active disease.

V usage is TRBV9 and J usage is TRBJ2-1; tentatively, D is TRBD2 (5 bases). The germline V gene has CDR1 SGDLS and CDR2 YYNGEE. This CDR3 contains 14 residues. V was cut by 4 bases and J by 5 bases, with 13 bases left in between. The CDR3 DNA reads as TGTGCCAGCAGCTTGACTACACAAAACAATGAGCAGTTCTTC. Amino acids: CASSLTTQNNEQFF.

The gene calls are TRBV5-1 and TRBJ1-1; TRBD1 might be the D (6 bases). In germline, CDR1 is SGHRS, CDR2 YFSETQ. Trimming removed 4 bases at V and 1 base at J, with 11 bases between. The CDR3 sequence is 14 residues long. CDR3 bases: TGCGCCAGCAGCGTCCCACAGGGGAACACTGAAGCTTTCTTT. Protein sequence: CASSVPQGNTEAFF.

This chain uses TRBV7-9 with TRBJ1-2; D gene ambiguous. This CDR3 contains 17 residues. The V gene's germline CDR1 is SEHNR and CDR2 FQNEAQ (reference sequence). Between the trimmed V and J ends, which lost 5 bases and 5 bases, there was a span of 24 bases. For the CDR3, the DNA is TGTGCCAGCAGCCCCCGCCGGGATTACAAGGAAATATATGGCTACACCTTC. Translation: CASSPRRDYKEIYGYTF.

About this clone itself: The sample has other DNA sequences that encode this CDR3 too. The gene calls are TRBV28 and TRBJ2-7; D not certain. The germline CDR1 and CDR2 sequences are MDHEN and SYDVKM. The CDR3 loop spans 12 amino acids. V was trimmed by 6 bases and J by 0 bases, leaving 6 bases between them. This chain's CDR3 is CASSPSSYEQYF. CDR3 coding DNA: TGTGCCAGCAGCCCCAGCTCCTACGAGCAGTACTTC.

V is TRBV4-1 and J is TRBJ2-7; 8 bases fit TRBD2. Unmatched junction bases numbered 1, after V lost 3 bases and J lost 0 bases. Germline V CDR1 and CDR2: MGHRA, YSYEKL. The CDR3 runs to 14 residues. In DNA form, the CDR3 reads TGCGCCAGCAGCCATAGCGGGAACTCCTACGAGCAGTACTTC. Residues: CASSHSGNSYEQYF.

This clone was seen a handful of times. J is TRBJ2-1 and V is TRBV7-9, with TRBD1 as a possible D gene (6 bases). The CDR3 has 17 amino acids. Germline CDR1 SEHNR, CDR2 FQNEAQ (reference sequence). V was shortened by 5 bases and J by 4 bases, with 21 bases between the two germline ends. CDR3 nucleotides: TGTGCCAGCAGCCCACCATCGTCCAGGGGAATTTACAATGAGCAGTTCTTC. This translates into CASSPPSSRGIYNEQFF.

This sequence joins TRBV5-4 and TRBJ1-1; D gene ambiguous. The CDR3 has 14 amino acids. Trimming removed 0 bases at V and 5 bases at J, with 11 bases between. Germline V gene data show CDR1 as SGHNT and CDR2 as YYREEE (reference sequence). The CDR3 region is CASSLAQRGTEAFF. DNA for the CDR3: TGTGCCAGCAGCTTGGCCCAGAGAGGGACTGAAGCTTTCTTT.

The CDR3 here is CASSYALPRPGGYEQYF. In nucleotides, the CDR3 is TGTGCCAGCAGTTACGCCTTACCCCGGCCAGGGGGCTACGAGCAGTACTTC. This chain connects TRBV6-2 or TRBV6-3 to TRBJ2-7, with TRBD1 matching 7 bases. The CDR3 sequence is 17 residues long. Germline V gene lookup returns CDR1 MNHEY and CDR2 SVGEGT. The J segment lost 3 bases and the V segment lost 2 bases, leaving 13 bases of the junction unmatched.

Here the CDR3 reads CASSPTGNNEKLFF. CDR3 DNA: TGTGCCAGCAGCCCGACAGGGAATAATGAAAAACTGTTTTTT. The J gene is TRBJ1-4, the V gene TRBV5-4, with TRBD1 identical over 7 bases. J lost 4 bases, V lost 4 bases, and 4 bases had no gene match. The V gene's germline CDR1 is SGHNT and CDR2 YYREEE (reference sequence). The CDR3 runs 14 residues. The variable domain in full, with the rest retrieved from reference TRBV5-4 and TRBJ1-4, is ETGVTQSPTHLIKTRGQQVTLRCSSQSGHNTVSWYQQALGQGPQFIFQYYREEENGRGNFPPRFSGLQFPNYSSELNVNALELDDSALYLCASSPTGNNEKLFFGSGTQLSVL.

The CDR3 coding sequence is TGTGCCAGCAAGGCGGAACAGGGGAACTACAATGAGCAGTTCTTC. Translation: CASKAEQGNYNEQFF. The chain joins TRBV6-5 to TRBJ2-1, with 7 nucleotides matching TRBD1. J lost 3 bases, V lost 7 bases, and 9 bases had no gene match. CDR1 and CDR2 from the germline V gene are MNHEY and SVGAGI. CDR3 size: 15 residues.